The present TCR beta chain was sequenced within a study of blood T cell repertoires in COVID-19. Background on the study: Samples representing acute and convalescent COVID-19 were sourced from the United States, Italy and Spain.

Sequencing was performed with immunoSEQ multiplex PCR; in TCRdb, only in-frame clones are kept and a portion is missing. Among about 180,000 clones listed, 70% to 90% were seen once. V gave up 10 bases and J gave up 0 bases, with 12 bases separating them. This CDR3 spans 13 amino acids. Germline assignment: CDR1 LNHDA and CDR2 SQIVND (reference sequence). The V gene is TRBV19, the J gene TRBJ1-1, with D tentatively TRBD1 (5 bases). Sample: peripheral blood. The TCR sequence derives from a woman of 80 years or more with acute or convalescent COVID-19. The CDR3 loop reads CATLTAMNTEAFF. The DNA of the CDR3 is TGTGCCACCTTGACAGCGATGAACACTGAAGCTTTCTTT.